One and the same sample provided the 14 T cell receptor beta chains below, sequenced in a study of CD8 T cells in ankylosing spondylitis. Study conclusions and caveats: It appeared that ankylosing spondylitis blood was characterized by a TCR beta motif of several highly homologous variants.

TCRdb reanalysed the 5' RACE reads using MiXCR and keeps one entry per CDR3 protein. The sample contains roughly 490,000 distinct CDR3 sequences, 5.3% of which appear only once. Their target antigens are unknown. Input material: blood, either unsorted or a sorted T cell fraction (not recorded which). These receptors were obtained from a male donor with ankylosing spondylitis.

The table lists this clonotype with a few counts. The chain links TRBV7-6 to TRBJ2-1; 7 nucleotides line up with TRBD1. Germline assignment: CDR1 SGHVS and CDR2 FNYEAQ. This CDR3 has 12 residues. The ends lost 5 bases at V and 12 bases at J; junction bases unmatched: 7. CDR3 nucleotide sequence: TGTGCCAGCAGCCGATACAGGGGCGGGCAGTTCTTC. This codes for CASSRYRGGQFF.

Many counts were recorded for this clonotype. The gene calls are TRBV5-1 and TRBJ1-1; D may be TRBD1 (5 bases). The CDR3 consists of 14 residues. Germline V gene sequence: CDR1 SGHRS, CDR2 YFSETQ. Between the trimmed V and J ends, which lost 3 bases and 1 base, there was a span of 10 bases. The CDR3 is CASSWLDRNTEAFF. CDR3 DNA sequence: TGCGCCAGCAGCTGGTTAGACAGGAACACTGAAGCTTTCTTT.

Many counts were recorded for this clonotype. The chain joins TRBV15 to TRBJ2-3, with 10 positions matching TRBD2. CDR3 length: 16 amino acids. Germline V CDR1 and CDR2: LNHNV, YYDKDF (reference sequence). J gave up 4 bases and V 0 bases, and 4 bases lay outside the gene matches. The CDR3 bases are TGTGCCACCAGCAGAGATTTCAGCGGGGGGGCAGATACGCAGTATTTT. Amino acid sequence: CATSRDFSGGADTQYF.

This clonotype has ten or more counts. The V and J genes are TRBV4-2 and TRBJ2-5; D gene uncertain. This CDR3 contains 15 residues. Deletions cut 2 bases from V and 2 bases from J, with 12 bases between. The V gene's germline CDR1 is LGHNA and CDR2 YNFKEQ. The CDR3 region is CASSQWGTVQETQYF. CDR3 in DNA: TGTGCCAGCAGCCAATGGGGAACGGTACAAGAGACCCAGTACTTC.

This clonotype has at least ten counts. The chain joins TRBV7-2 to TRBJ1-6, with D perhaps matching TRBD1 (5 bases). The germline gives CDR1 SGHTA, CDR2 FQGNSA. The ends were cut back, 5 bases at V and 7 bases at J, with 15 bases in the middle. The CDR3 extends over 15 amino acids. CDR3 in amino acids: CASSPMTVTNSPLHF. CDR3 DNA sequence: TGTGCCAGCAGCCCGATGACAGTGACGAATTCACCCCTCCACTTT.

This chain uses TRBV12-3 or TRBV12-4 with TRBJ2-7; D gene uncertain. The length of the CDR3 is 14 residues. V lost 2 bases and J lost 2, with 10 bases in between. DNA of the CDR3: TGTGCCAGCAGTTTATCGTTCCTACCCTACGAGCAGTACTTC. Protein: CASSLSFLPYEQYF.

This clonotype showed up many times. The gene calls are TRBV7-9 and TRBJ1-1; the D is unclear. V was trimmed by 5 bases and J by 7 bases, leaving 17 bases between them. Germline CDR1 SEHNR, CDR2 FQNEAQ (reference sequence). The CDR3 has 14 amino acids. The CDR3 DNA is TGTGCCAGCAGCATGTTATATCCCATTGGTGAAGCTTTCTTT. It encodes CASSMLYPIGEAFF.

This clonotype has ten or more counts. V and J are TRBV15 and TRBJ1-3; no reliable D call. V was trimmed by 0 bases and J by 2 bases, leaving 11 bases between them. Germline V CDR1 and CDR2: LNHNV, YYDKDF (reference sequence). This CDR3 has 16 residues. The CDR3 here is CATSRDVPGTGNTIYF. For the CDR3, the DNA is TGTGCCACCAGCAGAGATGTTCCGGGTACTGGAAACACCATATATTTT.

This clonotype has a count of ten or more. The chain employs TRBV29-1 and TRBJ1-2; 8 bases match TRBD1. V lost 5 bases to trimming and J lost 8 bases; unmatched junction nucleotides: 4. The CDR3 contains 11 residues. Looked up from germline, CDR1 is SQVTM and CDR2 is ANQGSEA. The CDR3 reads CSVSGGLGYTF. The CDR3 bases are TGCAGCGTTTCAGGGGGCTTAGGCTACACCTTC.

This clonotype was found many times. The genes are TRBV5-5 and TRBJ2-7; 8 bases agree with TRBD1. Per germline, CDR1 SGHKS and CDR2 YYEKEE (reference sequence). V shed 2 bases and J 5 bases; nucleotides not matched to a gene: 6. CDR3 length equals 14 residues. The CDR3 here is CASSLRQGADEQYF. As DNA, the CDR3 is TGTGCCAGCAGCTTAAGGCAGGGGGCGGACGAGCAGTACTTC.

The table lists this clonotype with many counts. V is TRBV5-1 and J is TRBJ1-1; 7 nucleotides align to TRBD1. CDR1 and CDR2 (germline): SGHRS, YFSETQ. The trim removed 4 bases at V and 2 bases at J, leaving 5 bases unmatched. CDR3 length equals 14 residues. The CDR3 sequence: CASSQDRINTEAFF. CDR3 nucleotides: TGCGCCAGCAGCCAGGACAGGATTAACACTGAAGCTTTCTTT.

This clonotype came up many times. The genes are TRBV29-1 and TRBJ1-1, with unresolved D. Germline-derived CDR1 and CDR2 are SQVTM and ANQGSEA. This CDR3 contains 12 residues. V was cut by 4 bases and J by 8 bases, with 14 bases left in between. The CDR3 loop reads CSVVPQGPEAFF. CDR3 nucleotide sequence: TGCAGCGTTGTTCCTCAAGGACCGGAAGCTTTCTTT.

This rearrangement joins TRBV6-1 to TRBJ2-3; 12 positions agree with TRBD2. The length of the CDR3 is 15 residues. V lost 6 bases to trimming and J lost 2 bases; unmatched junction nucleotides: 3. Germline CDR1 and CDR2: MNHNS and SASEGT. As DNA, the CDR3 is TGTGCCAGCAGATGGACTAGCGGGAACACAGATACGCAGTATTTT. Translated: CASRWTSGNTDTQYF.

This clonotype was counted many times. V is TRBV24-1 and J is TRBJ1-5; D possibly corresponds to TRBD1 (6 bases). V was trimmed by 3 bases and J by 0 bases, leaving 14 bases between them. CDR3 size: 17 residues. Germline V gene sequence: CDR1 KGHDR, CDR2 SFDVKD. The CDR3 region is CATSDPVTGYSNQPQHF. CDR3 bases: TGTGCCACCAGTGATCCGGTGACAGGATATAGCAATCAGCCCCAGCATTTT.